This T cell receptor (beta chain) derives from a study of T cells in Graves' hyperthyroidism and ophthalmopathy. Overall study results and limits: Blood also contained most expanded thyroid clonotypes above 0.001.

In germline, CDR1 is DFQATT, CDR2 SNEGSKA (reference sequence). This CDR3 comprises 15 residues. V lost 1 base and J lost 2; bases outside the gene matches: 3. Amplification targeted TCR beta CDR3 regions from RNA transcripts. HTBI primers were used for first-round RT-PCR of the TCR CDR3. TCRdb ran MiXCR on the multiplex PCR reads and lists one entry per CDR3 protein. The sample shows about 300,000 distinct CDR3 sequences, roughly a fifth of them seen only once. In its sample, this clonotype was seen a few times. The antigen remains undetermined. The TCR comes from a man between 50 and 59 years old with Graves' ophthalmopathy. The sample taken for sequencing was blood. V is TRBV20-1 and J is TRBJ1-4; 8 positions agree with TRBD1. Here the CDR3 reads CSARGTGSTNEKLFF. CDR3 in DNA: TGCAGTGCTAGAGGGACAGGGTCGACTAATGAAAAACTGTTTTTT.